The present entry profiles one T cell receptor beta chain with its context. Documented time point: pretreatment peripheral blood. Locally advanced or metastatic urothelial carcinoma was diagnosed in the patients. V was clipped by 6 bases and J by 7 bases; unmatched bases: 8. The CDR3 length is 14 residues. Per germline, CDR1 SGHRS and CDR2 YFSETQ. These data are taken from a study of PD-L1 blockade in urothelial cancer. The overall study: Patients commenced atezolizumab in about 2014, and it was given at 1,200 mg intravenously every 3 weeks. Before enrollment, 0 to 3 chemotherapy regimens had been given to patients. Blood analysis occurred 3 weeks (second dose) and 6 weeks after treatment start.

The protocol was immunoSEQ multiplex PCR, while the TCRdb copy is restricted to in-frame clones and leaves out a portion. In the table there are fewer than 100,000 clones, approximately 86% of which are singletons. This specimen consisted of PBMCs, obtained around atezolizumab (anti-PD-L1) treatment. J is TRBJ2-1 and V is TRBV5-1, with TRBD2 matching over 9 bases. This sequence originates from a man aged 40-49 years with urothelial cancer. CDR3 nucleotide sequence: TGCGCCAGCACTAGGACTAGCGTAAAAAATGAGCAGTTCTTC. Its translation: CASTRTSVKNEQFF.